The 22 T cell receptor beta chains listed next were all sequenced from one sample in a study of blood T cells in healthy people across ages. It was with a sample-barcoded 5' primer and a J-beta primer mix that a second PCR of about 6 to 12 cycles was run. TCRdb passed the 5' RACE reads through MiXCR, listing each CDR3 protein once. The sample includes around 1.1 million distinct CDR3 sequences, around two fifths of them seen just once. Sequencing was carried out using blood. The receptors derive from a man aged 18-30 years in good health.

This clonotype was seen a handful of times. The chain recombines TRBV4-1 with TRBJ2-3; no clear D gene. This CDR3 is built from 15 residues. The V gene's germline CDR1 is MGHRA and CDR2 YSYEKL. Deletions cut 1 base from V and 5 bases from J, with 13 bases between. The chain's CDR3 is CASSQVPTHGDTQYF. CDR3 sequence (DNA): TGCGCCAGCAGCCAAGTTCCGACCCACGGAGATACGCAGTATTTT.

The CDR3 is CASNLLPGQSSYEQYF. Written as DNA, the CDR3 is TGTGCCAGCAATTTACTTCCGGGACAGAGCTCCTACGAGCAGTACTTC. This sequence joins TRBV6-2 or TRBV6-3 and TRBJ2-7; 7 bases map to TRBD1. This CDR3 region has 16 residues. Germline V lookup: CDR1 MNHEY, CDR2 SVGEGT. With V trimmed by 7 bases and J by 0 bases, 12 bases remained unmatched.

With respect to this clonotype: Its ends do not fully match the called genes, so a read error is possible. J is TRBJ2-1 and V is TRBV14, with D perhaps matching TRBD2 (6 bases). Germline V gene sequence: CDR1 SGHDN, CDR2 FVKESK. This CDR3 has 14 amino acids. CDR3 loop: CASSQRRGYNKQFF. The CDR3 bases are TGTGCCAGCAGCCAACGGCGGGGTTACAATAAGCAGTTCTTC.

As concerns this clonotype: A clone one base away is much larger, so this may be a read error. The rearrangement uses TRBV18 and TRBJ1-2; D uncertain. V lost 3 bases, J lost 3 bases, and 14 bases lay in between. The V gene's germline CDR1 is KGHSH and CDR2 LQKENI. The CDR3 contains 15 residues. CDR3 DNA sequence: TGTGCCAGCTCACCCGCGGGATCTTTTGACTATGGCTACACCTTC. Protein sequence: CASSPAGSFDYGYTF.

CDR3 loop: CASSLGTGGSLSGANVLTF. The CDR3 nucleotides read TGCGCCAGCAGCTTGGGGACAGGGGGCTCCCTTTCTGGGGCCAACGTCCTGACTTTC. V is TRBV5-1 and J is TRBJ2-6, with 11 bases lining up with TRBD1. Trimming cost V 0 bases and J 1 base; bases outside gene matches: 6. The CDR3 is 19 residues long. CDR1 and CDR2 from the germline V gene are SGHRS and YFSETQ. Together with reference TRBV5-1 and TRBJ2-6, the CDR3 gives the full variable domain: KAGVTQTPRYLIKTRGQQVTLSCSPISGHRSVSWYQQTPGQGLQFLFEYFSETQRNKGNFPGRFSGRQFSNSRSEMNVSTLELGDSALYLCASSLGTGGSLSGANVLTFGAGSRLTVL.

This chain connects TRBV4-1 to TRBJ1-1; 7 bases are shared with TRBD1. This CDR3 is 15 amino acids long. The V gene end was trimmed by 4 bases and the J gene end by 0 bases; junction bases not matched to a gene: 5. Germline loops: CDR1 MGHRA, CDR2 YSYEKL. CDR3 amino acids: CASSREDRLNTEAFF. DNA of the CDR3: TGCGCCAGCAGCCGGGAGGACAGGCTGAACACTGAAGCTTTCTTT.

The CDR3 DNA reads TGCGCCAGCAACCCCTGGACCGCGGAGGACACTGAAGCTTTCTTT. Translation: CASNPWTAEDTEAFF. The chain joins TRBV4-1 to TRBJ1-1; D is undetermined. CDR1 is MGHRA, CDR2 YSYEKL, per germline. The V and J ends lost 7 bases and 3 bases respectively, with 18 bases between them. The CDR3 is 15 amino acids.

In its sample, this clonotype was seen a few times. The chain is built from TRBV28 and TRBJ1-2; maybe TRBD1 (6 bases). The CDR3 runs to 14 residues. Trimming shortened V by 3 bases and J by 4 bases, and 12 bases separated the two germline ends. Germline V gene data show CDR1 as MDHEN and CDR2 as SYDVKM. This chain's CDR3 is CASSLVRGSYGYTF. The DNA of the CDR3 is TGTGCCAGCAGTTTGGTCAGGGGATCCTATGGCTACACCTTC.

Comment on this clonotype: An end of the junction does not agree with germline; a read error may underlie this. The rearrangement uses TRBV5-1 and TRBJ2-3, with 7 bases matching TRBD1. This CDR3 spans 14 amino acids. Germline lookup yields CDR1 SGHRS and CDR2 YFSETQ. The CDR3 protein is CASSLEGQLDTLYF. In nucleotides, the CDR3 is TGCGCCAGCAGCTTGGAGGGACAGTTGGATACGCTGTATTTT.

CDR3 amino acids: CASSYGTDKHANEKLFF. The CDR3 nucleotides are TGTGCCAGCAGTTACGGGACAGATAAGCACGCAAATGAAAAACTGTTTTTT. The chain employs TRBV6-5 and TRBJ1-4; 7 bases are a match to TRBD1. Unmatched junction bases numbered 11, after V lost 2 bases and J lost 5 bases. Germline CDR1 MNHEY, CDR2 SVGAGI. The CDR3 has 17 amino acids.

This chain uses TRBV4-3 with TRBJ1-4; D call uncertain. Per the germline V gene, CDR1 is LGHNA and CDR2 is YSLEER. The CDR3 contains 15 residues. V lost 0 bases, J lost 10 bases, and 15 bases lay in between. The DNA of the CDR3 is TGCGCCAGCAGCCAAGATCTAACCGGAGGCGGAAAACTGTTTTTT. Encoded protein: CASSQDLTGGGKLFF.

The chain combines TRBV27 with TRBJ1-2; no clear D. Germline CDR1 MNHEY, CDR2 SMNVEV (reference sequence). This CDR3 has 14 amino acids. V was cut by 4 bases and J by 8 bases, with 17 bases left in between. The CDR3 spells CASSSSPGVRGYTF. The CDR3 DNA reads TGTGCCAGCAGTTCCTCCCCTGGGGTTAGGGGCTACACCTTC.

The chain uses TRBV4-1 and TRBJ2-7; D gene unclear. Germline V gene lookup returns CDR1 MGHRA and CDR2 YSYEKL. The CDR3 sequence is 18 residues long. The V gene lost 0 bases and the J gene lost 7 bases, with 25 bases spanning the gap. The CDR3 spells CASSQEGSIVATLGEQYF. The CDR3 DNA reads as TGCGCCAGCAGCCAAGAAGGGTCCATAGTCGCTACATTGGGTGAGCAGTACTTC.

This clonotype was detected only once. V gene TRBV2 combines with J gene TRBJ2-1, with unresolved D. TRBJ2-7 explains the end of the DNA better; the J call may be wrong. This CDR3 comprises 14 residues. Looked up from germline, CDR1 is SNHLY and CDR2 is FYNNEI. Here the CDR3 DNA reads TGTGCCAGCAGCGGCAGCCGAGTCTACAATGAGCAGTACTTC. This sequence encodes CASSGSRVYNEQYF.

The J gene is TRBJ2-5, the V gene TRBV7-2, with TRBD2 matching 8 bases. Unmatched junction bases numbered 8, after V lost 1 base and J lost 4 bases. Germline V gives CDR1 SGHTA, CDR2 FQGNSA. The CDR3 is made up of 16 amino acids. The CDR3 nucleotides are TGTGCCAGCAGCTTAGAGCTGGGACTAGTCAGAGAGACCCAGTACTTC. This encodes CASSLELGLVRETQYF.

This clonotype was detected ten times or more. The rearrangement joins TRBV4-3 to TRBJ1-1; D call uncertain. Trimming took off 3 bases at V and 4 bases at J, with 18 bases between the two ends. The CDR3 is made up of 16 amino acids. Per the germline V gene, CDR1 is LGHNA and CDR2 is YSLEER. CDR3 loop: CASSHGFGERITEAFF. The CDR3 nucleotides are TGCGCCAGCAGCCATGGATTTGGCGAGCGGATCACTGAAGCTTTCTTT.

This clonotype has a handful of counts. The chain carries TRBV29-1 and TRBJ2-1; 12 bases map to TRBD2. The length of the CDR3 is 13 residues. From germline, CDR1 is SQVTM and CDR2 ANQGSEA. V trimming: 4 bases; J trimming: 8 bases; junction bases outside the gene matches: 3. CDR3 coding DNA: TGCAGCGTTGGACTAGCGGGGGTCGATGAGCAGTTCTTC. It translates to CSVGLAGVDEQFF.

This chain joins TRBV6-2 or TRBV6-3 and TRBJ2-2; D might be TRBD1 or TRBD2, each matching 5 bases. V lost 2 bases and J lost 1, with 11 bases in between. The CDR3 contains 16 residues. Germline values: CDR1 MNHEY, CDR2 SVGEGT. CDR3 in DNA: TGTGCCAGCAGTTACATGGGGGAATGGAACACCGGGGAGCTGTTTTTT. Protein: CASSYMGEWNTGELFF.

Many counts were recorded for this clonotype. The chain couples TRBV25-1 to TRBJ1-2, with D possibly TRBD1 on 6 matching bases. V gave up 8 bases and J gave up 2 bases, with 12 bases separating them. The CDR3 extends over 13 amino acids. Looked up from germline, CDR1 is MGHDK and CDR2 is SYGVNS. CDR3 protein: CASSRDMNYGYTF. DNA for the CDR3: TGTGCCAGCTCCCGGGACATGAACTATGGCTACACCTTC.

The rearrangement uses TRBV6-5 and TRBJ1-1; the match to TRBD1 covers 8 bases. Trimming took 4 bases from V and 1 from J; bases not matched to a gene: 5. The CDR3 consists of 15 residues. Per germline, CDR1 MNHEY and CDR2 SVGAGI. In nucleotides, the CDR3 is TGTGCCAGCAGTTTGCAGGGGGCACCGAACACTGAAGCTTTCTTT. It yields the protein CASSLQGAPNTEAFF.

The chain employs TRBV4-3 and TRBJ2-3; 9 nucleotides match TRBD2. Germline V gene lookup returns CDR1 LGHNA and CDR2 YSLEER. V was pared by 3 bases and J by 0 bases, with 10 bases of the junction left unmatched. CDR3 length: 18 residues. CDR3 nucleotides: TGCGCCAGCAGCCACGGGACTAGCCAAACTCTTAGCACAGATACGCAGTATTTT. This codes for CASSHGTSQTLSTDTQYF.

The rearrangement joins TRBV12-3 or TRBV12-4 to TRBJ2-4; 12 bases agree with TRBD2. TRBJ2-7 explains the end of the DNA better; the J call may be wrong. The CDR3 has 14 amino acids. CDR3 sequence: CASNPSGRASEQYF. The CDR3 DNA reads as TGTGCCAGCAATCCTAGCGGGAGGGCAAGCGAGCAGTACTTC.